The clone carrying this TCR beta chain was picked up one time. What it binds is not known. This entry comes from a study of molecular identifiers for immune sequencing clone quantification. Findings and limits, study-wide: Effector cells kept over 97% of their molecules in clones above 20 RNA copies, while naive cells kept under 1% there.

V shed 2 bases and J 7 bases; nucleotides not matched to a gene: 8. The CDR3 spans 15 residues. Germline CDR1 is MDHEN and CDR2 is SYDVKM. TCRdb recomputed calls from the PCR reads with MiXCR, one row per CDR3 protein. The data show fewer than 25,000 distinct CDR3 sequences, with 21% seen just once and approximately 6.8% held by the top ten. This sequence joins TRBV28 and TRBJ2-1; 7 bases agree with TRBD2. This sequence originates from a human donor in good health. Some libraries in this study had Jurkat cell RNA spiked in. Input material: naive CD8+ T cells from blood, with Jurkat cell RNA spiked in. Specified subset: FACS-sorted CD8+CD4-CCR7+CD45RA+ naive T cells. The CDR3 nucleotides are TGTGCCAGCAGTTTAGTGGGAGGGCCGCGGAATGAGCAGTTCTTC. Residues: CASSLVGGPRNEQFF.